This passage covers 26 T cell receptor beta chains from one sample sequenced in a study of T cell repertoires in cytomegalovirus infection. TCRdb fed the reads into MiXCR, producing one record per CDR3 protein. The data show approximately 910,000 distinct CDR3 sequences, around 29% seen once. Antigens for these TCRs are unknown. This sample comprised cultured CD8+ T cells from PBMCs, obtained from culture after CMV antigen stimulation. The receptor set was obtained from a human donor in good health (CMV status not recorded). Some clones in this sample may be carry-over from other donors' samples.

This clonotype appeared once. This CDR3 reads CASSFGTNSPLHF. The CDR3 DNA reads TGTGCCAGCAGCTTTGGAACCAATTCACCCCTCCACTTT. V is TRBV5-6 and J is TRBJ1-6; D unclear. Per the germline V gene, CDR1 is SGHDT and CDR2 is YYEEEE. Trimming left V 2 bases short and J 7 bases short, with 7 bases between. The CDR3 extends over 13 amino acids.

This clonotype was counted at least ten times. DNA for the CDR3: TGTGCCAGCAGCTTAGAATTCGGGGGGGCCACAGATACGCAGTATTTT. Its protein product is CASSLEFGGATDTQYF. The chain employs TRBV7-2 and TRBJ2-3, with 8 bases aligning to TRBD2. With 1 base clipped from V and 2 bases from J, the junction kept 5 bases outside the gene matches. This CDR3 region has 16 residues. The germline CDR1 and CDR2 sequences are SGHTA and FQGNSA.

The rearrangement joins TRBV3-1 to TRBJ1-2; the match to TRBD1 covers 7 bases. Germline-derived CDR1 and CDR2 are LGHDT and YNNKEL (reference sequence). The CDR3 is 16 residues long. The trim removed 4 bases at V and 5 bases at J, leaving 13 bases unmatched. CDR3 amino acids: CASSPPNRDSRYGYTF. The CDR3, as DNA: TGTGCCAGCAGCCCCCCTAACCGGGACAGTCGATATGGCTACACCTTC.

In this sample, this clonotype turned up many times. J is TRBJ2-2 and V is TRBV12-3 or TRBV12-4; D tentatively fits TRBD1 or TRBD2 (5 bases each). V gave up 0 bases and J gave up 3 bases, with 14 bases separating them. The CDR3 runs to 17 residues. CDR3 amino acids: CASSLARDLKDTGELFF. The DNA for the CDR3 is TGTGCCAGCAGTTTAGCCCGGGACCTTAAGGACACCGGGGAGCTGTTTTTT.

The chain recombines TRBV4-1 with TRBJ2-1, with a possible D match to TRBD2 (6 bases). Germline V lookup: CDR1 MGHRA, CDR2 YSYEKL. The CDR3 runs 11 residues. V was pared by 4 bases and J by 14 bases, with 12 bases between. CDR3 residues: CASSPRGNEFF. The CDR3 DNA is TGCGCCAGCAGCCCGCGGGGTAACGAGTTCTTC.

The chain joins TRBV2 to TRBJ1-1; tentatively, D is TRBD1 (6 bases). Trimming took off 0 bases at V and 4 bases at J, with 12 bases between the two ends. The CDR3 is 15 amino acids. Looked up from germline, CDR1 is SNHLY and CDR2 is FYNNEI. CDR3: CASSEARGVLTEAFF. The CDR3 DNA sequence: TGTGCCAGCAGTGAAGCTAGGGGGGTGCTCACTGAAGCTTTCTTT.

Ten or more counts support this clonotype. The chain has TRBV4-3 and TRBJ2-2; 8 bases fit TRBD1. Germline V CDR1 and CDR2: LGHNA, YSLEER. This CDR3 is 16 amino acids long. V was clipped by 0 bases and J by 6 bases; unmatched bases: 6. In nucleotides, the CDR3 is TGCGCCAGCAGCCAAGATGGGACAGGTGTCGCCGGGGAGCTGTTTTTT. Residues: CASSQDGTGVAGELFF.

The chain joins TRBV9 to TRBJ2-1, with TRBD2 identical over 8 bases. Germline V gene sequence: CDR1 SGDLS, CDR2 YYNGEE. The CDR3 has 15 residues. Trimming took 1 base from V and 8 from J; bases not matched to a gene: 8. CDR3 in DNA: TGTGCCAGCAGCGTAAGTGGGCGGGGGGCCGATGAGCAGTTCTTC. This sequence encodes CASSVSGRGADEQFF.

The V and J genes are TRBV4-1 and TRBJ1-1, with unresolved D. V lost 3 bases to trimming and J lost 3 bases, with 11 bases between them. The V gene's germline CDR1 is MGHRA and CDR2 YSYEKL. There are 14 residues in the CDR3. The CDR3, as DNA: TGCGCCAGCAGCCAGTGGAGCCCTGACACTGAAGCTTTCTTT. Protein sequence: CASSQWSPDTEAFF.

This chain links TRBV2 with TRBJ1-1, with 10 positions matching TRBD1. CDR1 and CDR2 from the germline V gene are SNHLY and FYNNEI. V lost 6 bases to trimming and J lost 5 bases; unmatched junction nucleotides: 24. This CDR3 is 20 amino acids long. This CDR3 reads CASSPRDRGLTTLIRTEAFF. As DNA, the CDR3 is TGTGCCAGCAGCCCCCGGGACAGGGGACTTACTACGCTGATAAGGACTGAAGCTTTCTTT.

This clonotype was detected ten times or more. The rearrangement uses TRBV6-2 or TRBV6-3 and TRBJ2-3, with TRBD1 identical over 9 bases. CDR1 is MNHEY and CDR2 is SVGEGT in the germline V gene. This CDR3 region has 16 residues. The trim removed 5 bases at V and 4 bases at J, leaving 10 bases unmatched. CDR3 nucleotide sequence: TGTGCCAGCAGTGTCCGGGACAGGGTCCCGTCAGATACGCAGTATTTT. Residues: CASSVRDRVPSDTQYF.

This rearrangement joins TRBV27 to TRBJ2-3, with a tentative D call TRBD2 (6 bases). The germline gives CDR1 MNHEY, CDR2 SMNVEV (reference sequence). Trimming left V 5 bases short and J 4 bases short, with 19 bases between. This CDR3 has 16 residues. CDR3 DNA: TGTGCCAGCAGTATCCTAGCGAGTTTTCCGCCAGATACGCAGTATTTT. Translation: CASSILASFPPDTQYF.

The rearrangement joins TRBV7-2 to TRBJ2-5; D is possibly TRBD1 (5 bases). The CDR3 consists of 13 residues. Trimming shortened V by 7 bases and J by 5 bases, and 14 bases separated the two germline ends. Looked up from germline, CDR1 is SGHTA and CDR2 is FQGNSA. CDR3 DNA: TGTGCCAGCACGCTTCACTACAGGGAGACCCAGTACTTC. Translation gives CASTLHYRETQYF.

This clonotype was seen ten or more times. This chain connects TRBV4-3 to TRBJ1-3; 12 bases are shared with TRBD1. The CDR3 is 16 amino acids. V shed 0 bases, J shed 8 bases, and the junction held 5 bases outside the gene matches. CDR1 and CDR2 (germline): LGHNA, YSLEER. CDR3 nucleotide sequence: TGCGCCAGCAGCCAAGAATGGGGACAGGGGGCCGACACCATATATTTT. Residues: CASSQEWGQGADTIYF.

The sample holds many counts of this clonotype. The V call is TRBV6-5, the J call TRBJ1-6; no reliable D call. This CDR3 has 16 residues. Per germline, CDR1 MNHEY and CDR2 SVGAGI. The V gene lost 0 bases and the J gene lost 0 bases, with 6 bases spanning the gap. CDR3 bases: TGTGCCAGCAGTTACTCGAGGAGCTCCTATAATTCACCCCTCCACTTT. Encoded protein: CASSYSRSSYNSPLHF.

This clonotype was seen once. This may come from a read error, since a much larger clone is one base off. The chain uses TRBV6-2 or TRBV6-3 and TRBJ2-1; TRBD1 might be the D (6 bases). Germline-derived CDR1 and CDR2 are MNHEY and SVGEGT. V lost 0 bases to trimming and J lost 10 bases, with 19 bases between them. CDR3 length equals 16 residues. The chain's CDR3 is CASSYSRGQTFKEQFF. The CDR3 bases are TGTGCCAGCAGTTACTCGAGAGGACAGACATTCAAGGAGCAGTTCTTC.

Points on this clonotype: An end of the junction does not agree with germline; a read error may underlie this. The chain joins TRBV12-3 or TRBV12-4 to TRBJ2-3; TRBD1 matches at 8 bases. The CDR3 extends over 16 amino acids. The CDR3 nucleotides read TGTGTCAGCACTCCTCACAGGGGGGAACGCACAGATACGCAGTATTTT. Protein sequence: CVSTPHRGERTDTQYF.

This clonotype turned up a few times. V usage is TRBV6-6 and J usage is TRBJ1-1; 8 bases are shared with TRBD1. CDR1 and CDR2 from the germline V gene are MNHNY and SVGAGI (reference sequence). The CDR3 is 15 residues long. The V gene end was trimmed by 2 bases and the J gene end by 3 bases; junction bases not matched to a gene: 5. As DNA, the CDR3 is TGTGCCAGCAGTTACACTGGACAGGGCTACACTGAAGCTTTCTTT. It specifies CASSYTGQGYTEAFF.

There are many counts of this clonotype. CDR3 sequence: CASSMGAPYGYTF. DNA of the CDR3: TGTGCCAGTAGTATGGGGGCGCCCTATGGCTACACCTTC. The V gene is TRBV19, the J gene TRBJ1-2; a possible D gene is TRBD1 (6 bases). The ends were cut back, 3 bases at V and 4 bases at J, with 9 bases in the middle. Germline assignment: CDR1 LNHDA and CDR2 SQIVND (reference sequence). This CDR3 has 13 amino acids.

The chain recombines TRBV20-1 with TRBJ2-3, with 11 positions matching TRBD2. The ends lost 3 bases at V and 4 bases at J; junction bases unmatched: 9. CDR1 and CDR2 from the germline V gene are DFQATT and SNEGSKA (reference sequence). The CDR3 sequence is 16 residues long. CDR3 DNA: TGCAGTGCTAGGATTAGCGGGGGGGCCGTCCCAGATACGCAGTATTTT. It specifies CSARISGGAVPDTQYF.

The chain has TRBV29-1 and TRBJ2-5; D is undetermined. The CDR3 spans 13 residues. Deletions cut 1 base from V and 5 bases from J, with 11 bases between. Germline-derived CDR1 and CDR2 are SQVTM and ANQGSEA. CDR3 sequence: CSVEGRGKETQYF. DNA for the CDR3: TGCAGCGTTGAAGGGAGAGGAAAGGAGACCCAGTACTTC.

The chain uses TRBV27 and TRBJ2-1; D is possibly TRBD1 (6 bases). Trimming shortened V by 3 bases and J by 7 bases, and 19 bases separated the two germline ends. This CDR3 has 16 residues. Germline-derived CDR1 and CDR2 are MNHEY and SMNVEV (reference sequence). Here the CDR3 reads CASSLTHRVVVNEQFF. DNA of the CDR3: TGTGCCAGCAGTTTGACACACAGGGTGGTGGTAAATGAGCAGTTCTTC.

This clonotype was counted a few times. The V gene is TRBV4-1, the J gene TRBJ2-5; D is undetermined. The CDR3 runs to 14 residues. Deletions cut 0 bases from V and 5 bases from J, with 10 bases between. The V gene's germline CDR1 is MGHRA and CDR2 YSYEKL. The CDR3 region is CASSQETVVETQYF. CDR3 nucleotide sequence: TGCGCCAGCAGCCAAGAAACAGTTGTGGAGACCCAGTACTTC.

This clonotype was detected a few times. The chain uses TRBV20-1 and TRBJ2-2; D is perhaps TRBD2 (5 bases). V was trimmed by 1 base and J by 4 bases, leaving 16 bases between them. The germline gives CDR1 DFQATT, CDR2 SNEGSKA (reference sequence). CDR3 length equals 16 residues. Here the CDR3 DNA reads TGCAGTGCTAGAGCAGGTCGGGGATCAGGCACCGGGGAGCTGTTTTTT. Its protein product is CSARAGRGSGTGELFF.

The V gene is TRBV6-2 or TRBV6-3, the J gene TRBJ2-5; D is undetermined. This CDR3 comprises 15 residues. The V end was cut by 6 bases, the J end by 2 bases, with 16 bases between. Germline CDR1 MNHEY, CDR2 SVGEGT. CDR3 in DNA: TGTGCCAGCAGCCTCCACGCGGCAGTTCAAGAGACCCAGTACTTC. It specifies CASSLHAAVQETQYF.

The CDR3 loop reads CATSRSGGATQRGSPLHF. CDR3 coding DNA: TGTGCCACCAGCAGAAGCGGGGGGGCGACCCAGAGGGGTTCACCCCTCCACTTT. The chain links TRBV15 to TRBJ1-6; D may be TRBD1 (6 bases). There are 18 residues in the CDR3. Deletions cut 2 bases from V and 9 bases from J, with 23 bases between. Germline V gene data show CDR1 as LNHNV and CDR2 as YYDKDF (reference sequence).